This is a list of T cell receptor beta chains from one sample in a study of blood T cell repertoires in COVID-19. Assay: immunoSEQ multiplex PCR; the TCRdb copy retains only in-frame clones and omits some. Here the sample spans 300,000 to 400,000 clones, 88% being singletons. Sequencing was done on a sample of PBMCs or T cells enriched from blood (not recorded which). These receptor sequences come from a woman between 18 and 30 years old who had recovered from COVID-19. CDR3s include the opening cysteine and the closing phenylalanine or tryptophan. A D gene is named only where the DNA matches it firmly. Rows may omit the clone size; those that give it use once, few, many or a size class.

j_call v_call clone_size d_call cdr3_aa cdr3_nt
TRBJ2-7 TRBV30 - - CAWGDSLSGEQYF TGTGCCTGGGGGGACTCCTTGTCGGGCGAGCAGTACTTC
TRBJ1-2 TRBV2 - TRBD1 CASSEAAGGVLGYTF TGTGCCAGCAGTGAAGCGGCAGGGGGCGTTCTTGGCTACACCTTC
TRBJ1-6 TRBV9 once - CASSVDRGGPNSPLHF TGTGCCAGCAGCGTAGATAGAGGCGGTCCGAATTCACCCCTCCACTTT
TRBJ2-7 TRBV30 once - CAWTRQESSYEQYF TGTGCCTGGACGAGACAAGAGAGCTCCTACGAGCAGTACTTC
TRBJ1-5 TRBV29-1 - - CSVEDGETQPQHF TGCAGCGTTGAAGATGGGGAGACTCAGCCCCAGCATTTT
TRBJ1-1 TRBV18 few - CASQDIMNTEAFF TGTGCCAGCCAGGATATCATGAACACTGAAGCTTTCTTT
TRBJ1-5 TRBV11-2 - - CASSSRGSNQPQHF TGTGCCAGCAGCTCCAGGGGCTCTAATCAGCCCCAGCATTTT
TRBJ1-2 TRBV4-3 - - CASSQGTVDNYGYTF TGCGCCAGCAGCCAAGGGACTGTCGATAACTATGGCTACACCTTC
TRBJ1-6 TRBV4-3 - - CASSQDPSSPLHF TGCGCCAGCAGCCAAGACCCGTCTTCACCCCTCCACTTT
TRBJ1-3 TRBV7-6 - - CASSLAGQFSGNTIYF TGTGCCAGCAGCTTAGCGGGCCAGTTCTCTGGAAACACCATATATTTT
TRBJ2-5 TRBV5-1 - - CASSLGANQETQYF TGCGCCAGCAGCTTGGGAGCAAACCAAGAGACCCAGTACTTC
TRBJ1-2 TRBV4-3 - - CASSQVSTDNYGYTF TGCGCCAGCAGCCAAGTATCGACAGACAACTATGGCTACACCTTC
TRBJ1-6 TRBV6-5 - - CASSYSQGGNSPLHF TGTGCCAGCAGTTACTCCCAGGGCGGCAATTCACCCCTCCACTTT
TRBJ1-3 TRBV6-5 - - CAAHRGSGNTIYF TGTGCCGCTCACCGAGGGTCGGGAAACACCATATATTTT
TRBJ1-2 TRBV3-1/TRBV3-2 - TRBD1 CASSQDLATGGNYGYTF TGTGCCAGCAGCCAAGATTTAGCGACAGGGGGCAACTATGGCTACACCTTC